Shown below are 6 T cell receptor beta chains from a single sample sequenced in a study of blood T cells in healthy people across ages. PCR was performed a second time for roughly 6 to 12 cycles using a sample-barcoded 5' primer and a J-beta primer mix. In TCRdb, the 5' RACE reads were re-called with MiXCR into one record per CDR3 protein. The sample contains around 1,500,000 distinct CDR3 sequences, 35% to 45% of which appear only once. Source material: blood. These receptors all stem from a young woman in good health.

As DNA, the CDR3 is TGTGCCAGCAGTTTGGTCAGGGAACTAGCGGTAATAAGCACAGATACGCAGTATTTT. Translating it yields CASSLVRELAVISTDTQYF. The chain couples TRBV12-3 or TRBV12-4 to TRBJ2-3; 8 nucleotides line up with TRBD2. The CDR3 runs to 19 residues. V shed 3 bases, J shed 0 bases, and the junction held 14 bases outside the gene matches.

The V call is TRBV5-1, the J call TRBJ2-5; TRBD1 aligns across 8 bases. The trim removed 3 bases at V and 11 bases at J, leaving 21 bases unmatched. The CDR3 has 17 residues. From germline, CDR1 is SGHRS and CDR2 YFSETQ. CDR3 amino acids: CASSSGIRTGIYNEQYF. CDR3 nucleotides: TGCGCCAGCAGCTCGGGGATTCGGACAGGGATATACAATGAGCAGTACTTC.

This sequence joins TRBV5-1 and TRBJ2-1; a weak D match, TRBD2 (7 bases). The germline gives CDR1 SGHRS, CDR2 YFSETQ. Trimming took 4 bases from V and 1 from J, leaving 15 bases between them. The CDR3 sequence is 16 residues long. The CDR3 sequence is CASSLGGPPSYNEQFF. The CDR3 region has the DNA TGCGCCAGCAGCCTGGGGGGGCCTCCGTCCTACAATGAGCAGTTCTTC.

The chain employs TRBV15 and TRBJ1-2; D is uncertain. Germline-derived CDR1 and CDR2 are LNHNV and YYDKDF (reference sequence). V was trimmed by 5 bases and J by 3 bases, leaving 16 bases between them. The CDR3 spans 15 residues. The CDR3 DNA sequence: TGTGCCACCAGCCCTAAGAGGTCAGCGTACTATGGCTACACCTTC. Amino acid sequence: CATSPKRSAYYGYTF.

The rearrangement joins TRBV30 to TRBJ1-5; maybe TRBD1 (6 bases). Germline CDR1 reads GTSNPN; CDR2 reads SVGIG (reference sequence). CDR3 length equals 15 residues. The V end was cut by 0 bases, the J end by 4 bases, with 13 bases between. Here the CDR3 reads CAWSVGGTINQPQHF. CDR3 DNA sequence: TGTGCCTGGAGTGTAGGGGGGACAATTAATCAGCCCCAGCATTTT.

This clonotype was seen a few times. A much larger clonotype is one base distant, so this may be a read error. This chain connects TRBV12-3 or TRBV12-4 to TRBJ2-7, with 9 bases lining up with TRBD2. V lost 7 bases and J lost 7; bases outside the gene matches: 8. The CDR3 is made up of 13 amino acids. CDR3 region: CASTLAGRNEQYF. The DNA for the CDR3 is TGTGCCAGCACCCTAGCGGGACGGAATGAGCAGTACTTC.